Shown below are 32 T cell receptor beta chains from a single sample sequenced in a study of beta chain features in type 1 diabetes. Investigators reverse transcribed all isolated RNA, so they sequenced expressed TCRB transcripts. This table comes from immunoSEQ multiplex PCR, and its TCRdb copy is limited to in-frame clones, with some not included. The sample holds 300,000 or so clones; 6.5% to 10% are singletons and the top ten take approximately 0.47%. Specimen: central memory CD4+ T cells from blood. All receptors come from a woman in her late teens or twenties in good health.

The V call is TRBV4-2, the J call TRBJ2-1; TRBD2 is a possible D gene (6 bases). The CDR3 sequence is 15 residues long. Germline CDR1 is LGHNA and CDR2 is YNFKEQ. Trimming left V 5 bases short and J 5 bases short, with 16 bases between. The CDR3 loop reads CASSSVRGDDNEQFF. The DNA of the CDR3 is TGTGCCAGCAGCTCGGTGCGGGGTGATGACAATGAGCAGTTCTTC.

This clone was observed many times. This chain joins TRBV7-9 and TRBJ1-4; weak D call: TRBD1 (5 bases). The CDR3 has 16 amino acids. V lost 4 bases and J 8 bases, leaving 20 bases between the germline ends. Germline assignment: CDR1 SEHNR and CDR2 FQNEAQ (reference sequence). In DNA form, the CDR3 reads TGTGCCAGCAGCTGGAGTCCCGGGACGGGCCGGGAAAAACTGTTTTTT. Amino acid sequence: CASSWSPGTGREKLFF.

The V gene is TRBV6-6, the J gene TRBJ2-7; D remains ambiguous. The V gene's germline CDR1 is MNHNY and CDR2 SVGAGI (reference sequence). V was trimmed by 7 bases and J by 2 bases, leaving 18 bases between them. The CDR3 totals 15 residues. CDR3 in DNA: TGTGCCAGCAATGACGGTGGAACAGCGACCTACGAGCAGTACTTC. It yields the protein CASNDGGTATYEQYF.

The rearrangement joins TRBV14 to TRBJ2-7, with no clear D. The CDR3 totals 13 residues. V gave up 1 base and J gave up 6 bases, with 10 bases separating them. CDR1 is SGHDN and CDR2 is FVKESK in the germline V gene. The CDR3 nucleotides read TGTGCCAGCAGCCAAGTTAGGCAGACCGAGCAGTACTTC. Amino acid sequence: CASSQVRQTEQYF.

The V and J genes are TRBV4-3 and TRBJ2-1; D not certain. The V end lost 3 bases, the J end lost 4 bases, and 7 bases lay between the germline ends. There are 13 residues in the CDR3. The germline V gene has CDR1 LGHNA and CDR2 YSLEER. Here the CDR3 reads CASSQQQYNEQFF. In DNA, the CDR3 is TGCGCCAGCAGCCAGCAACAATACAATGAGCAGTTCTTC.

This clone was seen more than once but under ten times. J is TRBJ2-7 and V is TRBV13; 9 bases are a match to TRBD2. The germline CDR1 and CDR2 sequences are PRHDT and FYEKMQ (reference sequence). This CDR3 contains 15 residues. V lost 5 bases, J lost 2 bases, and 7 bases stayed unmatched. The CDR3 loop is CASSQSWTSAYEQYF. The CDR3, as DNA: TGTGCCAGCAGCCAGTCCTGGACTAGCGCCTACGAGCAGTACTTC.

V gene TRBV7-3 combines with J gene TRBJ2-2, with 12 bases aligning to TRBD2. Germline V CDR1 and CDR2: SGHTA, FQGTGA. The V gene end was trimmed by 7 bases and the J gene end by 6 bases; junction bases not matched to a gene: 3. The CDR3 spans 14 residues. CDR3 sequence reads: CASMASGRAGELFF. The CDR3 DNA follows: TGTGCCAGCATGGCTAGCGGGAGGGCCGGGGAGCTGTTTTTT.

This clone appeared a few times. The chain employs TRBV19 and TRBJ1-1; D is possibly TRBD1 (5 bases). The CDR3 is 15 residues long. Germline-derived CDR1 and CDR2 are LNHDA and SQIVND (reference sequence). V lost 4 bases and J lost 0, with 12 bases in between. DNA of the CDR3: TGTGCCAGTAGTAGGGACGGTTCCATGAACACTGAAGCTTTCTTT. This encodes CASSRDGSMNTEAFF.

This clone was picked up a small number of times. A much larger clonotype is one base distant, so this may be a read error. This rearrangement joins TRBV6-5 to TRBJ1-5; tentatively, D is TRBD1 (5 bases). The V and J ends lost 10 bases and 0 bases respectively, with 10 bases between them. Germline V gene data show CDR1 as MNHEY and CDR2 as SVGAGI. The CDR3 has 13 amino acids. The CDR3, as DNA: TGTGCCATCGGGACCGATAGCAATCAGCCCCAGCATTTT. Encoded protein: CAIGTDSNQPQHF.

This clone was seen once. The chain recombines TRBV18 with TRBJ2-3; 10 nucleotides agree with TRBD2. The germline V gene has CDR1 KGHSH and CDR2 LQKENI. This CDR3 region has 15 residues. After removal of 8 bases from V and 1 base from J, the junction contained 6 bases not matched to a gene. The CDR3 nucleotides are TGTGCCAGCGCTACTACTAGCGGGGGCACAGATACGCAGTATTTT. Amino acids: CASATTSGGTDTQYF.

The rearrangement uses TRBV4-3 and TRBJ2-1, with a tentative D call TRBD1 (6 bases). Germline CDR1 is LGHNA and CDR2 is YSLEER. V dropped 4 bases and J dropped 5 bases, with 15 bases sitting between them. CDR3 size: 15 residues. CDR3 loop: CASSLRPQGHNEQFF. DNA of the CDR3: TGCGCCAGCAGCCTACGACCACAGGGACACAATGAGCAGTTCTTC.

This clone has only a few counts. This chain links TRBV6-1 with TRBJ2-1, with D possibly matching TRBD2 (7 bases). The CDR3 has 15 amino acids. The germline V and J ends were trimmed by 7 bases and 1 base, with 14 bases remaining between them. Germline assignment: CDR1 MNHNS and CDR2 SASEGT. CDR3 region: CASNSRGGSYNEQFF. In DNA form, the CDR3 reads TGTGCCAGCAATTCCAGGGGAGGGTCCTACAATGAGCAGTTCTTC.

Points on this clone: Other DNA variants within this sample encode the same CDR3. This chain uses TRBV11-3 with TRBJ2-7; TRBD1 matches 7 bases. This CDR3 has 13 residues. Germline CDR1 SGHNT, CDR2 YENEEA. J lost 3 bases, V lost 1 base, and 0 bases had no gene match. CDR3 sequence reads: CASSLGDSYEQYF. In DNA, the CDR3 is TGTGCCAGCAGCTTAGGGGACAGCTACGAGCAGTACTTC.

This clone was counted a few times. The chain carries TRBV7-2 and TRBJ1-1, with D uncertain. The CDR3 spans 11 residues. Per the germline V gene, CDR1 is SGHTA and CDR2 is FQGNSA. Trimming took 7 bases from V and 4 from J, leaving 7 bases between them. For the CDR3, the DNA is TGTGCCAGCACCGAGGGCACTGAAGCTTTCTTT. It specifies CASTEGTEAFF.

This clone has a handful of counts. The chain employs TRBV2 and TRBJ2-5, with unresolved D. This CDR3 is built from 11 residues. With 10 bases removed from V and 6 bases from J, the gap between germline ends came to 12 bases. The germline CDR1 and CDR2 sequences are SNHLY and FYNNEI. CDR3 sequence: CAINHGQTQYF. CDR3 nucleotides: TGTGCCATTAACCACGGACAGACCCAGTACTTC.

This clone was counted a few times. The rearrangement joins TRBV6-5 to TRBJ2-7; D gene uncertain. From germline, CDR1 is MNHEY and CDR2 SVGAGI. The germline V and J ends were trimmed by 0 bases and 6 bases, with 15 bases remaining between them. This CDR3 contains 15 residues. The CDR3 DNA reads TGTGCCAGCAGTTACTCGAGAATGGCTGTCTCCGAGCAGTACTTC. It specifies CASSYSRMAVSEQYF.

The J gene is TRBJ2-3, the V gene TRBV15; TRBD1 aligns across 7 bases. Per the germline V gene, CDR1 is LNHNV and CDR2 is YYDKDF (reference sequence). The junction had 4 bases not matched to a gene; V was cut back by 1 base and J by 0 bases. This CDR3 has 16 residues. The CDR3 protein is CATSRGDRGSTDTQYF. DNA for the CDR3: TGTGCCACCAGCAGAGGGGACAGAGGGAGCACAGATACGCAGTATTTT. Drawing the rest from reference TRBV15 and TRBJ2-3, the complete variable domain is DAMVIQNPRYQVTQFGKPVTLSCSQTLNHNVMYWYQQKSSQAPKLLFHYYDKDFNNEADTPDNFQSRRPNTSFCFLDIRSPGLGDTAMYLCATSRGDRGSTDTQYFGPGTRLTVL.

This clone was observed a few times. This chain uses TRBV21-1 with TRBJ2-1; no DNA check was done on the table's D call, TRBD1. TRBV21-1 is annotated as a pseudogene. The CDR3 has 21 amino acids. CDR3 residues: CASSKDTTCNLKRTGHIEQFF. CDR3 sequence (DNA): TGTGCCAGCAGCAAAGACACCACCTGCAACCTCAAGAGGACAGGGCACATTGAGCAGTTCTTC.

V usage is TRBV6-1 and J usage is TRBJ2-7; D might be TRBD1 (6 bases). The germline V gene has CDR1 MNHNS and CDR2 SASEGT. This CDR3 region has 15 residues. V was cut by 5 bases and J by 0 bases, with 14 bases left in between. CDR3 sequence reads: CASSQSGTRSYEQYF. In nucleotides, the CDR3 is TGTGCCAGCAGTCAATCCGGGACACGCTCCTACGAGCAGTACTTC.

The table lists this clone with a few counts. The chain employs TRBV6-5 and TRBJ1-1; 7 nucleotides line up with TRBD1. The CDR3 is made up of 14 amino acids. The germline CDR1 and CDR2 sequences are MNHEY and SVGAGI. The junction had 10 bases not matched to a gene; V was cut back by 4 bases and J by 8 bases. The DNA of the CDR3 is TGTGCCAGCAGTTTTGGGGACAGTGCCCCCGAAGCTTTCTTT. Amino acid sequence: CASSFGDSAPEAFF.

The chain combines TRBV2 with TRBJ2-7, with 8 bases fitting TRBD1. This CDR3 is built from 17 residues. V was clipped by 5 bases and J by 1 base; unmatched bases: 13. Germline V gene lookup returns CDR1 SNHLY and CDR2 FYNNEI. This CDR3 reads CASSPRAGGAGSYEQYF. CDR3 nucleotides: TGTGCCAGCAGTCCCCGAGCAGGGGGCGCGGGTTCCTACGAGCAGTACTTC. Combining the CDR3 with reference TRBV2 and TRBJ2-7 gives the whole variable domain EPEVTQTPSHQVTQMGQEVILRCVPISNHLYFYWYRQILGQKVEFLVSFYNNEISEKSEIFDDQFSVERPDGSNFTLKIRSTKLEDSAMYFCASSPRAGGAGSYEQYFGPGTRLTVT.

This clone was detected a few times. Here the CDR3 reads CASSLRGSGRNTRETQYF. The DNA of the CDR3 is TGTGCCAGCAGCTTAAGGGGTAGCGGGAGAAACACCAGAGAGACCCAGTACTTC. The V gene is TRBV7-6, the J gene TRBJ2-5, with 9 bases matching TRBD2. The V and J ends lost 2 bases and 4 bases, in that order; junction bases with no gene match: 14. The CDR3 runs to 18 residues. Germline V gene lookup returns CDR1 SGHVS and CDR2 FNYEAQ.

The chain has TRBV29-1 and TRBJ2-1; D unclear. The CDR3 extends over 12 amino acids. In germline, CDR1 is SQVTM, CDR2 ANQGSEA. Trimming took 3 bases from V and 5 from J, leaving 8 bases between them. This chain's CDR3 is CSVDVNDNEQFF. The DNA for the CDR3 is TGCAGCGTTGATGTTAATGACAATGAGCAGTTCTTC.

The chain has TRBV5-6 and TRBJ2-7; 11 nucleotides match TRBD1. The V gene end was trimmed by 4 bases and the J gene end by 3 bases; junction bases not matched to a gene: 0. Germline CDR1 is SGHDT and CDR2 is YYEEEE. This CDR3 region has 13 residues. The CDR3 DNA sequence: TGTGCCAGCAGCGGGACAGGGGGCTACGAGCAGTACTTC. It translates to CASSGTGGYEQYF.

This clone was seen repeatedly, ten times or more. Here the CDR3 DNA reads TGTGCCAGTAAGCCGATGGGCTCTGAAGCTTTCTTT. This codes for CASKPMGSEAFF. V is TRBV19 and J is TRBJ1-1; D remains ambiguous. The germline gives CDR1 LNHDA, CDR2 SQIVND (reference sequence). V lost 7 bases and J lost 6, with 12 bases in between. This CDR3 region has 12 residues.

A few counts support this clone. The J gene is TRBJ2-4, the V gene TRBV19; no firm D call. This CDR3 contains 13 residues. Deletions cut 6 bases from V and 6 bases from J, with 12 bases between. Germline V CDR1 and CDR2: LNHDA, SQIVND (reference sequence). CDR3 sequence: CASRKADGNIQYF. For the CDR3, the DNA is TGTGCCAGTAGAAAGGCGGACGGAAACATTCAGTACTTC.

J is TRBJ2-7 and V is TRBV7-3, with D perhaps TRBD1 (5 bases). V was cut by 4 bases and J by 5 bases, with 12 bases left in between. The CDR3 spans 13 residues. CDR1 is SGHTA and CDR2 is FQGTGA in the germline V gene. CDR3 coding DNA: TGTGCCAGCAGCTCTCAGGGAAGCGACGAGCAGTACTTC. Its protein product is CASSSQGSDEQYF.

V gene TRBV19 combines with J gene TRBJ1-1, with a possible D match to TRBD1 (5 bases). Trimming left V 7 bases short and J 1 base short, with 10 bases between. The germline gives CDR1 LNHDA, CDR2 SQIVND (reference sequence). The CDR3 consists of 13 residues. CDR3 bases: TGTGCCAGTATCAGGGATGGGAACACTGAAGCTTTCTTT. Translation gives CASIRDGNTEAFF.

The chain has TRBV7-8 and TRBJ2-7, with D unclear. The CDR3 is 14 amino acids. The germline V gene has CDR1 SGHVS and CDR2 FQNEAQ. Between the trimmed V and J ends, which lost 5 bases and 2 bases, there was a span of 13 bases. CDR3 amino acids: CASSRPEPPYEQYF. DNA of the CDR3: TGTGCCAGCAGCCGACCGGAACCGCCCTACGAGCAGTACTTC. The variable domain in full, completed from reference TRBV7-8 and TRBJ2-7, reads GAGVSQSPRYKVAKRGQDVALRCDPISGHVSLFWYQQALGQGPEFLTYFQNEAQLDKSGLPSDRFFAERPEGSVSTLKIQRTQQEDSAVYLCASSRPEPPYEQYFGPGTRLTVT.

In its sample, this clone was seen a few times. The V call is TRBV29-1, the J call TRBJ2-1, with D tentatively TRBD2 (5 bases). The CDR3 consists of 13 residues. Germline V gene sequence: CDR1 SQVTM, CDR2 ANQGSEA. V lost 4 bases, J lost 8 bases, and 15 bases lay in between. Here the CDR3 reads CSVGPSGLDEQFF. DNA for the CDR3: TGCAGCGTTGGACCTTCGGGGTTAGATGAGCAGTTCTTC.

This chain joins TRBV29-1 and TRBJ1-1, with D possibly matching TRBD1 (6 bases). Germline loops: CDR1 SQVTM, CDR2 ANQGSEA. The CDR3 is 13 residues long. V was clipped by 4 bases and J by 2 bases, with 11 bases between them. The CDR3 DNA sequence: TGCAGCGTTGTTCCCAGGGGCAACACTGAAGCTTTCTTT. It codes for CSVVPRGNTEAFF.

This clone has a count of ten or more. This chain's CDR3 is CASSQSRGHTDTQYF. DNA of the CDR3: TGCGCCAGCAGTCAATCCAGGGGCCATACAGATACGCAGTATTTT. The chain links TRBV23-1 to TRBJ2-3; possible D gene TRBD1, 6 bases. TRBV23-1 is treated as an ORF (open reading frame) with a function not yet certain. CDR3 length equals 15 residues. The germline V and J ends were trimmed by 0 bases and 3 bases, with 10 bases remaining between them.